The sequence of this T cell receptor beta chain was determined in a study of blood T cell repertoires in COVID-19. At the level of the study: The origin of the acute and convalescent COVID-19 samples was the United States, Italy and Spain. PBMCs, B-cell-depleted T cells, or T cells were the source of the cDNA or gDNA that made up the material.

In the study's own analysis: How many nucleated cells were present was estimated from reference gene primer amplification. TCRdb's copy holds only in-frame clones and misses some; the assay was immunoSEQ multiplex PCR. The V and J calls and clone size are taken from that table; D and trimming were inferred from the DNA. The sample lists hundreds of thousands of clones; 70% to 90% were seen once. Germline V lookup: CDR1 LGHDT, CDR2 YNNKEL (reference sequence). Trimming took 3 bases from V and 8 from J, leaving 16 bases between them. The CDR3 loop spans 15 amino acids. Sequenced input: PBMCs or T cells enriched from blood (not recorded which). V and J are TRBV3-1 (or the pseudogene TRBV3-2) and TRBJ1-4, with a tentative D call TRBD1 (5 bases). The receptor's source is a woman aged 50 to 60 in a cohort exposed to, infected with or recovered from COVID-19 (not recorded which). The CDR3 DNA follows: TGTGCCAGCAGCCACCGGGGGACTAAAGGAGAAAAACTGTTTTTT. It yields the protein CASSHRGTKGEKLFF.